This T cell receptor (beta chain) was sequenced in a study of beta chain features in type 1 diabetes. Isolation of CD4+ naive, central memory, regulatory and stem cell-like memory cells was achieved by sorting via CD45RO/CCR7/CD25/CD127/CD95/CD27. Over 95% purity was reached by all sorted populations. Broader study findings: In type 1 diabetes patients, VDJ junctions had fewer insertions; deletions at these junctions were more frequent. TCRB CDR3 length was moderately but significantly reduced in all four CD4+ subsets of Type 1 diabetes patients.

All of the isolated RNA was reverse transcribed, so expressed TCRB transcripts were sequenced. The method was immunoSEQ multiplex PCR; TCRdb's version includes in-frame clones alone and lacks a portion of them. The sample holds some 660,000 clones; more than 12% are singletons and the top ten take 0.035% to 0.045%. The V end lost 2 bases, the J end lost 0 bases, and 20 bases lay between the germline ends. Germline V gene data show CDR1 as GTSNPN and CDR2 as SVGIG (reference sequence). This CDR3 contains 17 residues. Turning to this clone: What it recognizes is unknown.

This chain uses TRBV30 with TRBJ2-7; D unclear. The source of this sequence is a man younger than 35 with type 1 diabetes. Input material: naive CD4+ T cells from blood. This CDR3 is CAWSLSIALIRSYEQYF. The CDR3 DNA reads TGTGCCTGGAGTTTGAGCATAGCACTAATACGCTCCTACGAGCAGTACTTC.